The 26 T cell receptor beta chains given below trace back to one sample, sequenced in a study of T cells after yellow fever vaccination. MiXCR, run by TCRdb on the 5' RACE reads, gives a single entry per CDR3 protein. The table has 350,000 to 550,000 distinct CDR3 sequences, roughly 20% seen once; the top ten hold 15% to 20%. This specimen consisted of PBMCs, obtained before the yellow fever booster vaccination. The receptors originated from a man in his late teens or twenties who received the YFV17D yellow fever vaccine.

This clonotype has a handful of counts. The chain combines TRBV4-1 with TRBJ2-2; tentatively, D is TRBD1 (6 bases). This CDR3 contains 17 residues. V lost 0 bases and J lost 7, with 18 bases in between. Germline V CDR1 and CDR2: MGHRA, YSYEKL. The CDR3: CASSQDPMGHRFGELFF. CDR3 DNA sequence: TGCGCCAGCAGCCAAGATCCCATGGGACACCGTTTCGGGGAGCTGTTTTTT.

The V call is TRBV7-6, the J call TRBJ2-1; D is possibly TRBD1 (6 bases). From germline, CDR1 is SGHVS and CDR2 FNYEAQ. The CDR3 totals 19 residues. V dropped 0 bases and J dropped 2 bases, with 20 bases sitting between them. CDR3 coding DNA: TGTGCCAGCAGCTTAGCGGGGGCATGGCTACCCTCACCCTACAATGAGCAGTTCTTC. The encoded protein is CASSLAGAWLPSPYNEQFF.

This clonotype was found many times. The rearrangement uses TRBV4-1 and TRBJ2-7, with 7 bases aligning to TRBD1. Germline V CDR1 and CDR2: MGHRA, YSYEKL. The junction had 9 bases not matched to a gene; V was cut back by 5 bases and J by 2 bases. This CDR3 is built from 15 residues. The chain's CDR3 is CASSEGTVTTYEQYF. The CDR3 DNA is TGCGCCAGCAGCGAGGGGACAGTGACAACCTACGAGCAGTACTTC.

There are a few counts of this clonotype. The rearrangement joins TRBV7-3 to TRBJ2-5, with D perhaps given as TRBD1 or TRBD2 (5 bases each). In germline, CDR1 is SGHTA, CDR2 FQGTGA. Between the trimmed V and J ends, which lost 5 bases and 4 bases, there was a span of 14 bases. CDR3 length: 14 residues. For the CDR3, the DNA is TGTGCCAGCAGCCCTCGGGAAGGGGTAGAGACCCAGTACTTC. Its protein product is CASSPREGVETQYF.

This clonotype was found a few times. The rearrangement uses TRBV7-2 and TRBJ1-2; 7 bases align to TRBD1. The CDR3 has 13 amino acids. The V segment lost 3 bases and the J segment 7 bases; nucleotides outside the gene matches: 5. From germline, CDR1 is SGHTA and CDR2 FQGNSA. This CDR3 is CASSLNRGGGYTF. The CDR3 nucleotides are TGTGCCAGCAGCTTGAACAGGGGAGGTGGCTACACCTTC. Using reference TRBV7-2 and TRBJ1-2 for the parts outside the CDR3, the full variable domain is GAGVSQSPSNKVTEKGKDVELRCDPISGHTALYWYRQSLGQGLEFLIYFQGNSAPDKSGLPSDRFSAERTGGSVSTLTIQRTQQEDSAVYLCASSLNRGGGYTFGSGTRLTVV.

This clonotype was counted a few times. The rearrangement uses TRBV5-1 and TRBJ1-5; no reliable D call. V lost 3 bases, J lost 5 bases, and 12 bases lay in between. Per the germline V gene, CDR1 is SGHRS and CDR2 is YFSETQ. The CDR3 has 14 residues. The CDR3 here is CASSSTPADQPQHF. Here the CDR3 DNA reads TGCGCCAGCAGCTCTACACCCGCGGATCAGCCCCAGCATTTT.

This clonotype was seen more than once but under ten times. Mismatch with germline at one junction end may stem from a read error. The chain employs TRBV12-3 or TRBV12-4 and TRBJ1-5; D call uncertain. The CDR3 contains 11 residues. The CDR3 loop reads CASSSSGSLSF. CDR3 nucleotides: TGTGCCAGCAGTTCCTCCGGGAGCCTCAGTTTT.

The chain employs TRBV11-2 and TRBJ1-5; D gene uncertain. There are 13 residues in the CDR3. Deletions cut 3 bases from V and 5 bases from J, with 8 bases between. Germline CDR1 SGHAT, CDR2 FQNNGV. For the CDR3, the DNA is TGTGCCAGCAGCTTCTCCGCGGATCAGCCCCAGCATTTT. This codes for CASSFSADQPQHF.

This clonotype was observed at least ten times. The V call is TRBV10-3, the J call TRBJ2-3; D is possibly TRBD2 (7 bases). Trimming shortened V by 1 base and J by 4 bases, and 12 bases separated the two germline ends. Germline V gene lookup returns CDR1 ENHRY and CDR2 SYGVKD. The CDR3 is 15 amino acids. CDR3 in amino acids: CAISEWGGLPDTQYF. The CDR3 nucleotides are TGTGCCATCAGTGAGTGGGGGGGCCTACCAGATACGCAGTATTTT.

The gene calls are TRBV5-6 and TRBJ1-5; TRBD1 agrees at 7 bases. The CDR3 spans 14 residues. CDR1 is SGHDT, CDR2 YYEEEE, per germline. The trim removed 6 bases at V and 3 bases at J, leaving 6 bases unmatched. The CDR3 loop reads CASTLGQLNQPQHF. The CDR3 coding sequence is TGTGCCAGCACCCTGGGACAGCTCAATCAGCCCCAGCATTTT.

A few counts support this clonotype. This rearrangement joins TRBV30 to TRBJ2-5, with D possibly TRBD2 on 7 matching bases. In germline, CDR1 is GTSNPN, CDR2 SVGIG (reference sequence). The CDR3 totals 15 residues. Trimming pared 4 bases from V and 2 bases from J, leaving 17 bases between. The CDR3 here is CAWKYRGARQETQYF. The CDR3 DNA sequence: TGTGCCTGGAAGTACCGGGGGGCCAGGCAAGAGACCCAGTACTTC.

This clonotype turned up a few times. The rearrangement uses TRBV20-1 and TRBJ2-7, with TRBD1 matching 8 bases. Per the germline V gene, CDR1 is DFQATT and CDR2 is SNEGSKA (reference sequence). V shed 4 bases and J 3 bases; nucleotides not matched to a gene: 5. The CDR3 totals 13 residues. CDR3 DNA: TGCAGTGCTATACAGGGGGTCAACTACGAGCAGTACTTC. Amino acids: CSAIQGVNYEQYF.

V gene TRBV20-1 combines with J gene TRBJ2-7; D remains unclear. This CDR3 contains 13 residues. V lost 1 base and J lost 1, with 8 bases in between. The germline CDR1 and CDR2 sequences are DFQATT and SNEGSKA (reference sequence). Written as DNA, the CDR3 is TGCAGTGCTAGAGGTCCGGAGTCCTACGAGCAGTACGTC. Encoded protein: CSARGPESYEQYV.

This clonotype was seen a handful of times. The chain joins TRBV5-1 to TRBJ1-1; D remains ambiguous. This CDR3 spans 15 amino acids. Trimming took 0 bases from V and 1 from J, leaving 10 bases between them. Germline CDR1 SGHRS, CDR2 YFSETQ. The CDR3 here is CASSLESPENTEAFF. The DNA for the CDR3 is TGCGCCAGCAGCTTGGAAAGCCCGGAGAACACTGAAGCTTTCTTT.

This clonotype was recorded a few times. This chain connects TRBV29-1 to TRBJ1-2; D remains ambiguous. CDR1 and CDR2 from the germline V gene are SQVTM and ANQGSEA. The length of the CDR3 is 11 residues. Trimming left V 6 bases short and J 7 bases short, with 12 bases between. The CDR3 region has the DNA TGCAGCGTCCCCGCGAGCCCTGGCTACACCTTC. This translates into CSVPASPGYTF.

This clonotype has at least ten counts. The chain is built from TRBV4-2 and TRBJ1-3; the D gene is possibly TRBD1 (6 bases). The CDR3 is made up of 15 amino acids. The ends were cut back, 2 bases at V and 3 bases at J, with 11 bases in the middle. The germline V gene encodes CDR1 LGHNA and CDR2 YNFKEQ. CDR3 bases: TGTGCCAGCAGCCAACAGGGGCCCTATGGAAACACCATATATTTT. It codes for CASSQQGPYGNTIYF.

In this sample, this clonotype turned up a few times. The chain's CDR3 is CASSFGTGRDEQFF. CDR3 DNA sequence: TGTGCCAGCAGTTTCGGGACAGGGAGAGATGAGCAGTTCTTC. The gene calls are TRBV12-3 or TRBV12-4 and TRBJ2-1; 9 bases fit TRBD1. The CDR3 is 14 residues long. Unmatched junction bases numbered 5, after V lost 3 bases and J lost 8 bases.

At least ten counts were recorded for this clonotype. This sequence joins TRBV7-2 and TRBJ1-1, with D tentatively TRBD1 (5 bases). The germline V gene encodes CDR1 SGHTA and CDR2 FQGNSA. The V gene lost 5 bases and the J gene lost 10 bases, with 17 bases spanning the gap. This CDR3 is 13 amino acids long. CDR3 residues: CASSPGPSQGAFF. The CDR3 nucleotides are TGTGCCAGCAGCCCTGGGCCTTCCCAGGGAGCTTTCTTT.

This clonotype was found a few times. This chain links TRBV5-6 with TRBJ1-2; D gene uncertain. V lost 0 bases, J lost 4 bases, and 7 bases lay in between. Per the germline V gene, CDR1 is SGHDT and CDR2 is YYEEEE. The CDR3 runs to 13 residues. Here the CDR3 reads CASSLGSTYGYTF. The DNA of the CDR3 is TGTGCCAGCAGCTTGGGGTCAACCTATGGCTACACCTTC.

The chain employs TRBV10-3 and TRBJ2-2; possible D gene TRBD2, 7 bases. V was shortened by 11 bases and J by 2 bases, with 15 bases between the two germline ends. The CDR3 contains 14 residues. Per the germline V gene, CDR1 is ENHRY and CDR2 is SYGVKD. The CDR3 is CASEGGVNTGELFF. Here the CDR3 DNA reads TGTGCCTCCGAGGGGGGGGTAAACACCGGGGAGCTGTTTTTT.

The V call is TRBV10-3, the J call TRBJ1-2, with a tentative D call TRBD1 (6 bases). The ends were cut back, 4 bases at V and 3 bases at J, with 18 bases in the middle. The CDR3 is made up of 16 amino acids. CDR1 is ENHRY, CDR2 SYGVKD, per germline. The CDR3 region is CAISGRQAHGDYGYTF. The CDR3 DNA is TGTGCCATCAGTGGTAGACAGGCCCACGGGGACTATGGCTACACCTTC.

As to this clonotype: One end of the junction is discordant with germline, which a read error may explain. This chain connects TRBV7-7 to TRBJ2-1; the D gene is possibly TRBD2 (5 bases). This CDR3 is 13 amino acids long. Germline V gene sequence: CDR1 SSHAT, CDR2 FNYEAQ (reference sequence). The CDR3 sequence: CASSPRTRAEQFF. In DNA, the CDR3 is TGTGCTAGCAGCCCTAGGACTCGAGCTGAGCAGTTCTTC. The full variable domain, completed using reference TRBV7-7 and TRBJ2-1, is GAGVSQSPRYKVTKRGQDVTLRCDPISSHATLYWYQQALGQGPEFLTYFNYEAQPDKSGLPSDRFSAERPEGSISTLTIQRTEQRDSAMYRCASSPRTRAEQFFGPGTRLTVL.

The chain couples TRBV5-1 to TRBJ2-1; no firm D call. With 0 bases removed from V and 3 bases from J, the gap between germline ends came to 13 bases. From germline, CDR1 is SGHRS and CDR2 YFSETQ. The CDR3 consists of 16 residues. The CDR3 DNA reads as TGCGCCAGCAGCTTGGCCTTAGGACCCATCTACAATGAGCAGTTCTTC. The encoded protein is CASSLALGPIYNEQFF.

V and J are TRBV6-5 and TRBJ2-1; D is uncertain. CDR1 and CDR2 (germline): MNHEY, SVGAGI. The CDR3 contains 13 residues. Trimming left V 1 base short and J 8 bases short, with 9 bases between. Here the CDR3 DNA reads TGTGCCAGCAGTTACTATAACGGGTATGAGCAGTTCTTC. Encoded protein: CASSYYNGYEQFF.

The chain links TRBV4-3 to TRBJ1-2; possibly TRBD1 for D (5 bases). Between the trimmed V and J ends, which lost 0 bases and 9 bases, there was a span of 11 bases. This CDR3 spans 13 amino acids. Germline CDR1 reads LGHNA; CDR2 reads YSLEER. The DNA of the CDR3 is TGCGCCAGCAGCCAAGAGGACACTTATAGCTACACCTTC. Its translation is CASSQEDTYSYTF.

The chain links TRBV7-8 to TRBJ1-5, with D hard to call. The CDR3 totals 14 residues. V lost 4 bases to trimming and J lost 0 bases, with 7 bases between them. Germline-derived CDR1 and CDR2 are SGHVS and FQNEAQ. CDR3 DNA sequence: TGTGCCAGCAGCTGGACTGATAGCAATCAGCCCCAGCATTTT. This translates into CASSWTDSNQPQHF.